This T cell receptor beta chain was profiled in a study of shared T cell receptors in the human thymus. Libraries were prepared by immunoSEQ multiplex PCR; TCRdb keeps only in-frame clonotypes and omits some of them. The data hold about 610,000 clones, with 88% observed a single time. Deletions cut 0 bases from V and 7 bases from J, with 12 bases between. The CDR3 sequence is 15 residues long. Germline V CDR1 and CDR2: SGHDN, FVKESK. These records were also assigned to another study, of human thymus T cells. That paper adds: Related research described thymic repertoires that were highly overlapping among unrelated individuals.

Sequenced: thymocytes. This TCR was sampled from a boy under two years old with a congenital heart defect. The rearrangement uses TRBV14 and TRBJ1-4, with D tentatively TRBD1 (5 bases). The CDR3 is CASSQDTGGVEKLFF. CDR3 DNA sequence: TGTGCCAGCAGCCAAGATACCGGGGGTGTTGAAAAACTGTTTTTT.